This TCR beta chain was sequenced for a study of beta chain features in type 1 diabetes. What was sequenced were expressed TCRB transcripts, since all of the isolated RNA had been reverse transcribed. Sequencing used immunoSEQ multiplex PCR; TCRdb keeps in-frame clones, though not all of them. The sample shows around 150,000 clones, 6% to 7.5% of them seen only once. Study-wide findings and caveats: Whether HLA type influences TCRB rearrangement remained unresolved here. Among patients with Type 1 diabetes, TCRB CDR3s were moderately but significantly shorter in every one of the four CD4+ subsets.

This clone turned up a few times. Antigen: not known. The source material was central memory CD4+ T cells from blood. The source of this sequence is a woman under 40 in good health.

The CDR3 is CASRRTGADTQYF. The CDR3 bases are TGTGCCAGTAGGCGCACAGGGGCAGATACGCAGTATTTT. The chain uses TRBV19 and TRBJ2-3; 7 nucleotides line up with TRBD1. Germline assignment: CDR1 LNHDA and CDR2 SQIVND (reference sequence). The V segment lost 6 bases and the J segment 4 bases; nucleotides outside the gene matches: 4. CDR3 length: 13 amino acids.